These T cell receptor beta chains were read from a single sample in a study of cytomegalovirus exposure and HLA in healthy donors. Only in-frame clones appear in the TCRdb table, and some are missing; sequencing was by immunoSEQ multiplex PCR. The sample lists approximately 200,000 clones, about 80% occurring once. The sequencing sample was made of PBMCs. These receptors all stem from a woman between 18 and 29 years old in good health and CMV-seropositive. The CDR3 runs from the conserved cysteine through the conserved F or W. The D gene is left open where the match is weak. The size entry is marked missing in some rows and otherwise reads once, few, many or a size class.

>TRBV15|-|-|TRBJ1-1
CATSKGFGQRIEAFF
TGTGCCACCAGTAAAGGATTTGGACAGCGGATTGAAGCTTTCTTT
>TRBV2|TRBD1|-|TRBJ1-1
CASVVAPLQGRYEAFF
TGTGCCAGCGTCGTGGCTCCCTTACAGGGGCGCTATGAAGCTTTCTTT
>TRBV7-7|TRBD1|-|TRBJ1-2
CASSLARDRTNYGYTF
TGTGCCAGCAGCTTAGCGCGGGACAGGACTAACTATGGCTACACCTTC
>TRBV11-2|-|-|TRBJ1-2
CASSLDLGGSMARTF
TGTGCCAGCAGCTTAGATCTAGGGGGTAGTATGGCTAGGACCTTC
>TRBV29-1|-|once|TRBJ1-1
CSASTIAEAFF
TGCAGCGCATCGACAATCGCTGAAGCTTTCTTT
>TRBV5-8|TRBD1|once|TRBJ1-6
CASSSPGETGYNSPLHF
TGTGCCAGCAGCTCTCCCGGAGAGACAGGGTATAATTCACCCCTCCACTTT
>TRBV5-1|TRBD1|-|TRBJ1-2
CASSLRTGGMGLDGYTF
TGCGCCAGCAGCCTGCGGACAGGGGGTATGGGTTTGGATGGCTACACCTTC
>TRBV11-3|-|-|TRBJ2-5
CASSPLRQGTQYF
TGTGCCAGCAGCCCCCTGAGGCAAGGGACCCAGTACTTC
>TRBV5-1|-|-|TRBJ2-3
CASATVADTQYF
TGCGCCAGCGCTACGGTGGCAGATACGCAGTATTTT
>TRBV5-1|-|once|TRBJ2-1
CASRKTNGTGDYNEQFF
TGCGCCAGCAGGAAGACGAACGGGACGGGGGACTACAATGAGCAGTTCTTC
>TRBV27|TRBD1|-|TRBJ1-1
CASRPWTGNTEAFF
TGTGCCAGCAGACCCTGGACAGGGAACACTGAAGCTTTCTTT
>TRBV18|-|-|TRBJ2-4
CASSLPTKNIQYF
TGTGCCAGCTCACTCCCTACCAAAAACATTCAGTACTTC
>TRBV18|-|-|TRBJ2-1
CASSLGQSNEQFF
TGTGCCAGCTCACTAGGACAGTCCAATGAGCAGTTCTTC
>TRBV5-4|TRBD2|-|TRBJ2-3
CASSSTSGGAWDTQYF
TGTGCCAGCAGCTCGACTAGCGGGGGGGCTTGGGATACGCAGTATTTT
>TRBV30|TRBD2|-|TRBJ2-3
CAWSVTLAGADTQYF
TGTGCCTGGAGTGTGACGCTAGCGGGGGCAGATACGCAGTATTTT
>TRBV5-4|-|-|TRBJ1-6
CASSLAGGLGNSPLHF
TGTGCCAGCAGCTTGGCGGGGGGCCTAGGCAATTCACCCCTCCACTTT
>TRBV5-4|TRBD1|-|TRBJ2-2
CASSLRGQGNGELFF
TGTGCCAGCAGCTTGAGAGGACAGGGGAACGGGGAGCTGTTTTTT
>TRBV9|TRBD2|once|TRBJ2-3
CASSDPGLATDTQYF
TGTGCCAGCAGCGACCCGGGACTAGCAACAGATACGCAGTATTTT
>TRBV11-2|-|-|TRBJ2-6
CASSLRYSPSGANVLTF
TGTGCCAGCAGCTTACGCTACAGTCCATCTGGGGCCAACGTCCTGACTTTC
>TRBV11-2|-|-|TRBJ2-5
CASSLARSGLGTQYF
TGTGCCAGCAGCTTAGCCCGCTCGGGGTTAGGGACCCAGTACTTC
>TRBV29-1|-|-|TRBJ1-2
CSVFFGDLGYTF
TGCAGCGTTTTTTTCGGAGACCTTGGCTACACCTTC
>TRBV21-1|-|-|TRBJ2-4
CASSEGQGEVQYF
TGTGCCAGCAGCGAGGGACAGGGGGAAGTGCAGTACTTC
>TRBV2|-|-|TRBJ1-1
CASNRLQGNTEAFF
TGTGCCAGCAATCGCTTACAGGGTAACACTGAAGCTTTCTTT
>TRBV7-9|-|-|TRBJ1-1
CSSSSAAGEAFF
TGTTCCAGCAGCTCGGCGGCAGGGGAAGCTTTCTTT
>TRBV4-1|-|few|TRBJ1-1
CASSQESDSFNTEAFF
TGCGCCAGCAGCCAAGAGAGCGACTCGTTTAACACTGAAGCTTTCTTT
>TRBV19|TRBD1|-|TRBJ2-3
CASSKGQGRPDTQYF
TGTGCCAGTAGCAAAGGACAGGGAAGGCCAGATACGCAGTATTTT
>TRBV4-1|TRBD2|-|TRBJ2-5
CASSPPGRGGAQTQYF
TGCGCCAGCAGCCCCCCCGGGAGGGGGGGCGCTCAGACCCAGTACTTC
>TRBV7-8|-|-|TRBJ1-1
CASSLADRGLTEAFF
TGTGCCAGCAGCTTAGCGGATCGGGGACTCACTGAAGCTTTCTTT
>TRBV6-6|-|-|TRBJ1-3
CASSVNPKGAGNTIYF
TGTGCCAGCAGCGTTAATCCCAAGGGAGCCGGAAACACCATATATTTT
>TRBV28|-|-|TRBJ1-4
CASRTASFGPNEKLFF
TGTGCCAGTCGCACAGCCTCATTTGGGCCTAATGAAAAACTGTTTTTT